Each of the 9 T cell receptor beta chains below was sequenced from the same sample in a study of blood T cell repertoires in COVID-19. The assay was immunoSEQ multiplex PCR, and TCRdb's table has in-frame clones only and misses some. The profile shows around 250,000 clones, 65% to 85% of them singletons. Specimen: peripheral blood. All receptors derive from a man older than 75 with acute or convalescent COVID-19.

The V and J genes are TRBV19 and TRBJ1-5; 7 bases map to TRBD1. Germline loops: CDR1 LNHDA, CDR2 SQIVND (reference sequence). The CDR3 consists of 15 residues. The J segment lost 0 bases and the V segment lost 6 bases, leaving 5 bases of the junction unmatched. CDR3: CASRLDRNSNQPQHF. The CDR3, as DNA: TGTGCCAGTAGACTGGACAGGAATAGCAATCAGCCCCAGCATTTT.

The V and J genes are TRBV15 and TRBJ2-5, with 12 bases that match TRBD2. The germline V gene encodes CDR1 LNHNV and CDR2 YYDKDF (reference sequence). With 0 bases clipped from V and 1 base from J, the junction kept 0 bases outside the gene matches. The CDR3 contains 16 residues. As DNA, the CDR3 is TGTGCCACCAGCAGAGAACTAGCGGGGGGCCAAGAGACCCAGTACTTC. This encodes CATSRELAGGQETQYF.

The genes are TRBV5-1 and TRBJ1-2; 9 bases align to TRBD1. The CDR3 is made up of 15 amino acids. V shed 4 bases and J 6 bases; nucleotides not matched to a gene: 10. CDR1 and CDR2 (germline): SGHRS, YFSETQ. The CDR3 DNA is TGCGCCAGCAGCACCCTCGGACAGGGGCGTCATGGCTACACCTTC. Protein product: CASSTLGQGRHGYTF.

The chain couples TRBV27 to TRBJ2-3, with 11 positions matching TRBD2. Germline V lookup: CDR1 MNHEY, CDR2 SMNVEV (reference sequence). With V trimmed by 2 bases and J by 0 bases, 7 bases remained unmatched. The CDR3 is 18 residues long. The CDR3 is CASSLRLAGGSSTDTQYF. The CDR3 DNA sequence: TGTGCCAGCAGTTTACGTCTAGCGGGAGGATCGAGCACAGATACGCAGTATTTT.

The chain links TRBV28 to TRBJ1-5, with D uncertain. Trimming took off 3 bases at V and 5 bases at J, with 11 bases between the two ends. Germline-derived CDR1 and CDR2 are MDHEN and SYDVKM. CDR3 length equals 14 residues. For the CDR3, the DNA is TGTGCCAGCAGTTTTGGAGGGATCGATCAGCCCCAGCATTTT. Translating gives CASSFGGIDQPQHF.

This chain uses TRBV6-5 with TRBJ2-7, with D possibly being TRBD2 (6 bases). This CDR3 spans 13 amino acids. With 6 bases removed from V and 7 bases from J, the gap between germline ends came to 16 bases. The germline gives CDR1 MNHEY, CDR2 SVGAGI. The CDR3 coding sequence is TGTGCCAGCAGACGCGGACTAATCGGGGAGCAGTACTTC. It codes for CASRRGLIGEQYF.

This rearrangement joins TRBV4-1 to TRBJ1-1; D remains unclear. The germline CDR1 and CDR2 sequences are MGHRA and YSYEKL. V lost 0 bases to trimming and J lost 3 bases, with 20 bases between them. The CDR3 has 18 amino acids. CDR3 region: CASSQERSVVLRDTEAFF. For the CDR3, the DNA is TGCGCCAGCAGCCAAGAACGGTCCGTTGTCCTTCGGGACACTGAAGCTTTCTTT.

This clone was observed a handful of times. The rearrangement uses TRBV5-1 and TRBJ1-6; tentative D call: TRBD1 (5 bases). Deletions cut 4 bases from V and 5 bases from J, with 10 bases between. The CDR3 has 14 amino acids. CDR1 and CDR2 (germline): SGHRS, YFSETQ. Here the CDR3 reads CASSETGDNSPLHF. The CDR3 nucleotides read TGCGCCAGCAGCGAAACAGGCGATAATTCACCCCTCCACTTT.

This chain connects TRBV3-1 (or the pseudogene TRBV3-2) to TRBJ2-2; 10 bases match TRBD2. Trimming removed 2 bases from V and 0 bases from J; junction bases left unmatched: 6. Germline loops: CDR1 LGHDT, CDR2 YNNKEL (reference sequence). There are 18 residues in the CDR3. CDR3 sequence (DNA): TGTGCCAGCAGCCAACGACTAGCGGGCATCGCGAACACCGGGGAGCTGTTTTTT. As protein: CASSQRLAGIANTGELFF.